This T cell receptor beta chain was observed in a study of Ad26.COV2.S vaccination and SARS-CoV-2 variants. Overall study context: Each vaccinee took Ad26.COV2.S intramuscularly, once or twice 56 days apart. General observations from the study: It is possible that the TCR breadth and depth analyses underestimated the total T cell responses.

The repertoire was sequenced with immunoSEQ multiplex PCR; TCRdb's copy has only in-frame clones and lacks some. Among about 390,000 clones, about nine tenths were seen once, and the ten largest hold 3.5%. Comments on this clone: Its target is unknown.

Indicated treatment: some 20 received Ad26.COV2.S at low or high dose, single or two shots; roughly 5 received placebo; per-sample allocation not given. Day 63 following the first vaccine or placebo injection was when the samples were taken. The sequence was obtained from a person aged 18-60 years who received the Ad26.COV2.S COVID-19 vaccine or a placebo. The specimen comprised peripheral blood, sampled in a trial of Ad26.COV2.S vaccine versus placebo.

CDR3 DNA: TGTGCCAGCAGTAGGACAGGGGGTTTTTCACCCCTCCACTTT. This translates into CASSRTGGFSPLHF. This chain joins TRBV6-4 and TRBJ1-6; 10 bases fit TRBD1. Germline assignment: CDR1 MRHNA and CDR2 SNTAGT. V was clipped by 5 bases and J by 9 bases; unmatched bases: 4. The CDR3 consists of 14 residues.